The 8 T cell receptor beta chains below all came from one sample that was sequenced in a study of shared clonotypes between healthy human individuals. CD45RO negativity and positive selection for CCR7 defined naive CD8 cells, a population that excluded terminally differentiated effector memory CD45RA+ cells. Repertoires were generated with immunoSEQ multiplex PCR, while TCRdb's copy carries only in-frame clones and drops some. This sample carries some 2,100,000 clones, under 95% of them seen once, and the ten largest clones take approximately 1.7%. The material sequenced was naive CD8+ T cells from PBMCs. These receptors all come from a man aged 18 to 30 in good health. Some clones in this sample may be carry-over from other donors' samples.

This CDR3 reads CASSVVASGFDEQYF. CDR3 coding DNA: TGTGCCAGCAGCGTAGTGGCTAGCGGCTTTGACGAGCAGTACTTC. The chain joins TRBV9 to TRBJ2-7, with 7 bases lining up with TRBD2. The CDR3 consists of 15 residues. Germline V gene data show CDR1 as SGDLS and CDR2 as YYNGEE. V shed 0 bases, J shed 5 bases, and the junction held 8 bases outside the gene matches. The whole variable domain, filled in from reference TRBV9 and TRBJ2-7, reads DSGVTQTPKHLITATGQRVTLRCSPRSGDLSVYWYQQSLDQGLQFLIQYYNGEERAKGNILERFSAQQFPDLHSELNLSSLELGDSALYFCASSVVASGFDEQYFGPGTRLTVT.

The rearrangement uses TRBV13 and TRBJ2-4; 7 bases are shared with TRBD1. Germline V lookup: CDR1 PRHDT, CDR2 FYEKMQ (reference sequence). The trim removed 5 bases at V and 11 bases at J, leaving 12 bases unmatched. This CDR3 comprises 14 residues. The CDR3 protein is CASSPWGQLEVQYF. CDR3 in DNA: TGTGCCAGCAGCCCGTGGGGACAGCTTGAGGTTCAGTACTTC.

V is TRBV2 and J is TRBJ1-2; TRBD1 is a possible D gene (6 bases). The CDR3 extends over 14 amino acids. The V gene's germline CDR1 is SNHLY and CDR2 FYNNEI. The germline V and J ends were trimmed by 3 bases and 6 bases, with 14 bases remaining between them. CDR3 sequence (DNA): TGTGCCAGCAGTGACTGGGGGGCCCTTAATGGCTACACCTTC. Protein: CASSDWGALNGYTF.

This chain joins TRBV29-1 and TRBJ1-1; D gene ambiguous. The length of the CDR3 is 10 residues. V shed 0 bases and J shed 8 bases, with 4 bases lying between them. Germline CDR1 reads SQVTM; CDR2 reads ANQGSEA. CDR3 sequence reads: CSVEDREAFF. CDR3 in DNA: TGCAGCGTTGAAGATCGAGAAGCTTTCTTT.

This clone was observed a single time. The J gene is TRBJ1-1, the V gene TRBV27, with unresolved D. Germline lookup yields CDR1 MNHEY and CDR2 SMNVEV (reference sequence). This CDR3 is built from 13 residues. Trimming pared 4 bases from V and 8 bases from J, leaving 14 bases between. This chain's CDR3 is CASSSLDGLEAFF. For the CDR3, the DNA is TGTGCCAGCAGTTCTTTGGATGGGTTAGAAGCTTTCTTT.

The chain couples TRBV5-6 to TRBJ2-1; D is ambiguous. Germline V gene sequence: CDR1 SGHDT, CDR2 YYEEEE. CDR3 length equals 12 residues. Deletions cut 5 bases from V and 0 bases from J, with 3 bases between. The CDR3: CASSYSYNEQFF. CDR3 in DNA: TGTGCCAGCAGTTACTCCTACAATGAGCAGTTCTTC.

The rearrangement links TRBV19 to TRBJ2-7; D is undetermined. This CDR3 is built from 14 residues. V was trimmed by 5 bases and J by 2 bases, leaving 13 bases between them. CDR1 is LNHDA, CDR2 SQIVND, per germline (reference sequence). The CDR3 DNA reads TGTGCCAGTAGTGAACAACCGAACACCTACGAGCAGTACTTC. It yields the protein CASSEQPNTYEQYF.

The chain recombines TRBV9 with TRBJ1-1; no clear D gene. CDR1 and CDR2 from the germline V gene are SGDLS and YYNGEE. CDR3 length: 16 residues. V was pared by 0 bases and J by 3 bases, with 15 bases between. This chain's CDR3 is CASSVAGGVTDTEAFF. CDR3 DNA sequence: TGTGCCAGCAGCGTAGCGGGCGGAGTTACGGACACTGAAGCTTTCTTT.